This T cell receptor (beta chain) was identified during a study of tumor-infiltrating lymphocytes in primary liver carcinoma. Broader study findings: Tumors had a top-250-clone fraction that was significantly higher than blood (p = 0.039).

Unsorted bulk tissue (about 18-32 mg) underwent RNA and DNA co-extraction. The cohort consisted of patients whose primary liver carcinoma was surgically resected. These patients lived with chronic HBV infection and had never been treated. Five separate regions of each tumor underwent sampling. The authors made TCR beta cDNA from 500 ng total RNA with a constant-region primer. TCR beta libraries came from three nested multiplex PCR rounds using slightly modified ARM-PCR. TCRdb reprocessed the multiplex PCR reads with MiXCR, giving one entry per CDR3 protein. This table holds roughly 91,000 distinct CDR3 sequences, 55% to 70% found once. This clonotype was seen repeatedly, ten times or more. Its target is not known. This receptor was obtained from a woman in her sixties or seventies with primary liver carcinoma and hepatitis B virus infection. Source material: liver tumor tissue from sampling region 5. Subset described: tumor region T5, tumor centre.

DNA for the CDR3: TGTGCCAGCAGTTTCGACAAGAACACCGGGGAGCTGTTTTTT. It specifies CASSFDKNTGELFF. This chain connects TRBV6-4 to TRBJ2-2; the D is unclear. With 5 bases removed from V and 1 base from J, the gap between germline ends came to 8 bases. Germline-derived CDR1 and CDR2 are MRHNA and SNTAGT. The CDR3 length is 14 residues.